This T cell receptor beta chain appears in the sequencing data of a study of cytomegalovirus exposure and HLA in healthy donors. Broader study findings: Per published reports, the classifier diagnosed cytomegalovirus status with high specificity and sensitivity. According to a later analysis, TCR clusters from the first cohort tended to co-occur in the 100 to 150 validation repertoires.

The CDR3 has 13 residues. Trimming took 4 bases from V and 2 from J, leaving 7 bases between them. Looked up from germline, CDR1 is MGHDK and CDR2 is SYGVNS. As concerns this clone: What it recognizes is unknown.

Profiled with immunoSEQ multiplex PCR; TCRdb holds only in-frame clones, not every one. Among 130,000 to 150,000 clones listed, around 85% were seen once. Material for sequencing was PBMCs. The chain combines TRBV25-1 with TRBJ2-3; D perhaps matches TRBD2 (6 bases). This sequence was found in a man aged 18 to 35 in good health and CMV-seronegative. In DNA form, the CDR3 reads TGTGCCAGCAGTGGGGACTCCACAGATACGCAGTATTTT. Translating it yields CASSGDSTDTQYF.